Below, 8 T cell receptor beta chains from the same sample are listed, as sequenced in a study of blood T cells in healthy people across ages. Sample-barcoded 5' priming and a J-beta primer mix drove a second PCR of about 6 to 12 cycles. MiXCR, run by TCRdb on the 5' RACE reads, gives a single entry per CDR3 protein. The data show hundreds of thousands of distinct CDR3 sequences, approximately 60% seen once. Sequencing input: blood. These receptors were collected from a man aged 35-49 years in good health.

This clonotype was counted ten times or more. The V call is TRBV20-1, the J call TRBJ2-7; tentative D call: TRBD2 (6 bases). This CDR3 comprises 13 residues. Germline V gene data show CDR1 as DFQATT and CDR2 as SNEGSKA (reference sequence). V lost 5 bases and J 3 bases, leaving 14 bases between the germline ends. The CDR3 nucleotides read TGCAGTGCTCGCGGGGTAGCGGACTACGAGCAGTACTTC. This sequence encodes CSARGVADYEQYF.

This clonotype was seen a few times. The chain carries TRBV11-2 and TRBJ2-3, with no clear D. V dropped 1 base and J dropped 5 bases, with 13 bases sitting between them. The CDR3 totals 15 residues. Germline values: CDR1 SGHAT, CDR2 FQNNGV. CDR3 protein: CASSLGQPRGDTQYF. The DNA of the CDR3 is TGTGCCAGCAGCTTAGGTCAACCTAGAGGAGATACGCAGTATTTT.

The chain links TRBV28 to TRBJ2-3, with TRBD2 identical over 14 bases. CDR1 and CDR2 (germline): MDHEN, SYDVKM. Losses at the gene ends were 5 bases for V and 0 bases for J; bases not matched to a gene: 7. CDR3 size: 18 residues. The CDR3 bases are TGTGCCAGCAGTGCGGGACTAGCGGGAGACTCTAGCACAGATACGCAGTATTTT. It codes for CASSAGLAGDSSTDTQYF.

The J gene is TRBJ1-5, the V gene TRBV28, with 7 positions matching TRBD1. Looked up from germline, CDR1 is MDHEN and CDR2 is SYDVKM. After removal of 6 bases from V and 2 bases from J, the junction contained 7 bases not matched to a gene. There are 15 residues in the CDR3. The chain's CDR3 is CASRFGQAGNQPQHF. CDR3 nucleotides: TGTGCCAGCAGATTTGGACAGGCGGGCAATCAGCCCCAGCATTTT.

The rearrangement joins TRBV7-2 to TRBJ1-1; a weak D match, TRBD1 (6 bases). The ends were cut back, 1 base at V and 0 bases at J, with 15 bases in the middle. The CDR3 has 17 amino acids. Germline-derived CDR1 and CDR2 are SGHTA and FQGNSA. CDR3 sequence: CASSLELYGQMNTEAFF. The DNA for the CDR3 is TGTGCCAGCAGCTTAGAATTATACGGACAGATGAACACTGAAGCTTTCTTT. Looking up the rest from reference TRBV7-2 and TRBJ1-1 gives the full variable domain: GAGVSQSPSNKVTEKGKDVELRCDPISGHTALYWYRQSLGQGLEFLIYFQGNSAPDKSGLPSDRFSAERTGGSVSTLTIQRTQQEDSAVYLCASSLELYGQMNTEAFFGQGTRLTVV.

This clonotype was found a few times. The V gene is TRBV20-1, the J gene TRBJ2-3; D not resolved. This CDR3 is built from 12 residues. CDR1 is DFQATT, CDR2 SNEGSKA, per germline (reference sequence). Between the trimmed V and J ends, which lost 6 bases and 3 bases, there was a span of 10 bases. CDR3 nucleotides: TGCAGTGCCCCCATTAAGACAGATACGCAGTATTTT. Amino acids: CSAPIKTDTQYF.

This clonotype was recorded only once. The chain links TRBV6-1 to TRBJ1-5; D remains unclear. V lost 6 bases and J 7 bases, leaving 7 bases between the germline ends. The germline V gene encodes CDR1 MNHNS and CDR2 SASEGT. There are 11 residues in the CDR3. The CDR3 protein is CASRGEQPQHF. CDR3 nucleotide sequence: TGTGCCAGCAGAGGAGAGCAGCCCCAGCATTTT.

J is TRBJ2-5 and V is TRBV7-2; D unclear. V dropped 5 bases and J dropped 5 bases, with 18 bases sitting between them. Germline V CDR1 and CDR2: SGHTA, FQGNSA. The CDR3 is made up of 15 amino acids. The CDR3 DNA reads as TGTGCCAGCAGCCTCGGTGCGAGGAGCGAGGAGACCCAGTACTTC. This sequence encodes CASSLGARSEETQYF.